This T cell receptor beta chain came from a study of cytomegalovirus exposure and HLA in healthy donors. The overall study: A subsequent analysis stated that the 90 to 150 validation repertoires were run on the same platform as the roughly 670 first-cohort repertoires. Study-level findings and limits: The finding came from a later analysis; first-cohort TCR clusters tended to co-occur in the roughly 110 validation repertoires. The study designated about 180 TCR beta chains cytomegalovirus-associated.

Germline V CDR1 and CDR2: MDHEN, SYDVKM. The CDR3 contains 15 residues. Trimming shortened V by 6 bases and J by 3 bases, and 14 bases separated the two germline ends. Assay: immunoSEQ multiplex PCR; the TCRdb copy retains only in-frame clones and omits some. The profile covers about 220,000 clones, with 80% to 90% appearing a single time and about 2.9% taken by the ten largest. Turning to this clone: The antigen is unknown.

What was sequenced was PBMCs. The sequence was obtained from a woman younger than 30 in good health and CMV-seronegative. V usage is TRBV28 and J usage is TRBJ2-2; possibly TRBD2 for D (6 bases). The CDR3 loop is CASSPWEVDTGELFF. CDR3 in DNA: TGTGCCAGCAGCCCCTGGGAGGTCGACACCGGGGAGCTGTTTTTT.